The rows below give T cell receptor beta chains drawn from one sample of a study of cytotoxic CD8 clonotypes in ibrutinib-treated CLL. Only in-frame clones appear in the TCRdb table, and some are missing; sequencing was by immunoSEQ multiplex PCR. The data hold around 250,000 clones, with 70% observed a single time. The input for sequencing was PBMCs, taken after 24 months of ibrutinib treatment. Source of these receptors: a human donor with chronic lymphocytic leukemia. Both conserved end residues are part of each CDR3. A D gene is named only where the DNA matches it firmly. Clone size is given for some rows only: seen once, a few or many times, or a class if the clone is expanded.

clone_size: NA; j_call: TRBJ2-7; v_call: TRBV21-1; cdr3_length: 14; d_call: NA; cdr3_aa: CASSNSGQGCEQYF
clone_size: few; j_call: TRBJ1-5; v_call: TRBV2; cdr3_length: 14; d_call: NA; cdr3_aa: CASSMGGSNQPQHF
clone_size: NA; j_call: TRBJ2-7; v_call: TRBV6-5; cdr3_length: 15; d_call: TRBD1; cdr3_aa: CASSYSGQGIGEQYF
clone_size: NA; j_call: TRBJ2-3; v_call: TRBV7-9; cdr3_length: 13; d_call: NA; cdr3_aa: CASSPFSTDTQYF
clone_size: NA; j_call: TRBJ2-1; v_call: TRBV28; cdr3_length: 17; d_call: TRBD2; cdr3_aa: CASSEGLAGGLNNEQFF
clone_size: NA; j_call: TRBJ2-7; v_call: TRBV6-5; cdr3_length: 11; d_call: NA; cdr3_aa: CASSGYGEQYF
clone_size: once; j_call: TRBJ2-6; v_call: TRBV10-1; cdr3_length: 14; d_call: NA; cdr3_aa: CASGVYSGANVLTF
clone_size: few; j_call: TRBJ2-7; v_call: TRBV15; cdr3_length: 14; d_call: TRBD1; cdr3_aa: CATSRKTGLGEQYF
clone_size: NA; j_call: TRBJ2-2; v_call: TRBV18; cdr3_length: 16; d_call: TRBD2; cdr3_aa: CASSPPLAGGTGELFF
clone_size: NA; j_call: TRBJ2-7; v_call: TRBV28; cdr3_length: 15; d_call: TRBD1; cdr3_aa: CASSLTGTGRAEQYF
clone_size: few; j_call: TRBJ2-2; v_call: TRBV2; cdr3_length: 13; d_call: NA; cdr3_aa: CASSSTGGGELFF
clone_size: NA; j_call: TRBJ2-1; v_call: TRBV13; cdr3_length: 14; d_call: NA; cdr3_aa: CASSLVGGADEQFF
clone_size: few; j_call: TRBJ2-1; v_call: TRBV5-1; cdr3_length: 13; d_call: NA; cdr3_aa: CASSLSTDNEQFF
clone_size: NA; j_call: TRBJ2-7; v_call: TRBV18; cdr3_length: 14; d_call: TRBD2; cdr3_aa: CASSPASGSYEQYF
clone_size: NA; j_call: TRBJ2-3; v_call: TRBV19; cdr3_length: 11; d_call: NA; cdr3_aa: CASSLTDTQYF
clone_size: few; j_call: TRBJ2-3; v_call: TRBV9; cdr3_length: 11; d_call: NA; cdr3_aa: CASIITDTQYF
clone_size: NA; j_call: TRBJ2-2; v_call: TRBV10-3; cdr3_length: 16; d_call: TRBD1; cdr3_aa: CAISKLDRADTGELFF
clone_size: NA; j_call: TRBJ1-5; v_call: TRBV4-1; cdr3_length: 17; d_call: NA; cdr3_aa: CASSQGSHSYSNQPQHF
clone_size: NA; j_call: TRBJ2-5; v_call: TRBV9; cdr3_length: 16; d_call: TRBD2; cdr3_aa: CASSVSAGGSEETQYF
clone_size: NA; j_call: TRBJ2-7; v_call: TRBV6-1; cdr3_length: 13; d_call: TRBD1; cdr3_aa: CASRDRGPLEQYF
clone_size: NA; j_call: TRBJ1-1; v_call: TRBV5-1; cdr3_length: 14; d_call: TRBD1; cdr3_aa: CASSSGTGETEAFF
clone_size: NA; j_call: TRBJ1-1; v_call: TRBV20-1; cdr3_length: 10; d_call: NA; cdr3_aa: CSALAVGAFF
clone_size: NA; j_call: TRBJ2-7; v_call: TRBV9; cdr3_length: 14; d_call: NA; cdr3_aa: CASSVGQEDNEQYF
clone_size: NA; j_call: TRBJ2-7; v_call: TRBV13; cdr3_length: 17; d_call: NA; cdr3_aa: CASSPRQGFTPSYEQYF
clone_size: NA; j_call: TRBJ2-7; v_call: TRBV5-1; cdr3_length: 14; d_call: NA; cdr3_aa: CASSLDGESNEQYF
clone_size: NA; j_call: TRBJ1-5; v_call: TRBV19; cdr3_length: 15; d_call: NA; cdr3_aa: CASSIDDQNNQPQHF
clone_size: NA; j_call: TRBJ2-5; v_call: TRBV18; cdr3_length: 16; d_call: TRBD2; cdr3_aa: CASSPPGLARRETQYF
clone_size: once; j_call: TRBJ2-5; v_call: TRBV15; cdr3_length: 15; d_call: NA; cdr3_aa: CATSSLYRGGETQYF
clone_size: NA; j_call: TRBJ1-5; v_call: TRBV27; cdr3_length: 12; d_call: NA; cdr3_aa: CASSPGGQPQHF
clone_size: NA; j_call: TRBJ2-7; v_call: TRBV25-1; cdr3_length: 15; d_call: TRBD1; cdr3_aa: CASTKRGPDTYEQYF
clone_size: NA; j_call: TRBJ2-7; v_call: TRBV9; cdr3_length: 16; d_call: TRBD2; cdr3_aa: CASSVGLTSGAYEQYF
clone_size: NA; j_call: TRBJ2-7; v_call: TRBV6-5; cdr3_length: 15; d_call: NA; cdr3_aa: CASSYSFREPYEQYF
clone_size: NA; j_call: TRBJ2-7; v_call: TRBV27; cdr3_length: 13; d_call: TRBD2; cdr3_aa: CASSFSGTYEQYF
clone_size: once; j_call: TRBJ2-3; v_call: TRBV9; cdr3_length: 15; d_call: NA; cdr3_aa: CASGLSSRDTDTQYF
clone_size: NA; j_call: TRBJ2-7; v_call: TRBV4-2; cdr3_length: 18; d_call: NA; cdr3_aa: CASSQATLATALSYEQYF
clone_size: NA; j_call: TRBJ1-1; v_call: TRBV28; cdr3_length: 12; d_call: NA; cdr3_aa: CAIIRGSTEAFF
clone_size: NA; j_call: TRBJ2-7; v_call: TRBV4-1; cdr3_length: 18; d_call: TRBD1; cdr3_aa: CASSQDPYDRGHPYEQYF
clone_size: NA; j_call: TRBJ2-7; v_call: TRBV7-3; cdr3_length: 14; d_call: TRBD2; cdr3_aa: CASSLNSGSYEQYF
clone_size: NA; j_call: TRBJ1-1; v_call: TRBV29-1; cdr3_length: 15; d_call: NA; cdr3_aa: CSAQRWGEMNTEAFF